The 32 T cell receptor beta chains in this list originate from one sample, sequenced in a study of cytomegalovirus exposure and HLA in healthy donors. PCR used 60 Vbeta primers and 13 Jbeta primers. Some clones are missing from TCRdb's copy, which holds only in-frame ones; the method was immunoSEQ multiplex PCR. Of 150,000 or so clones listed, around 84% are singletons. Material for sequencing was PBMCs. Receptors were obtained from a woman between 18 and 29 years old in good health and CMV-seronegative.

This chain uses TRBV28 with TRBJ1-4; no reliable D call. This CDR3 contains 12 residues. Trimming removed 6 bases at V and 8 bases at J, with 10 bases between. Germline CDR1 and CDR2: MDHEN and SYDVKM. CDR3: CASRLTGEKLFF. CDR3 in DNA: TGTGCCAGCAGGCTCACGGGGGAAAAACTGTTTTTT.

This clone was counted a single time. The chain employs TRBV29-1 and TRBJ2-7; D gene unclear. Trimming removed 4 bases at V and 1 base at J, with 5 bases between. The CDR3 length is 11 residues. CDR1 and CDR2 (germline): SQVTM, ANQGSEA. CDR3 region: CSVVFSYEQYF. The CDR3 DNA reads as TGCAGCGTTGTCTTTTCCTACGAGCAGTACTTC.

V usage is TRBV7-3 and J usage is TRBJ1-2; D is undetermined. Trimming removed 2 bases from V and 5 bases from J, with 9 bases in between. Per the germline V gene, CDR1 is SGHTA and CDR2 is FQGTGA. This CDR3 contains 13 residues. In DNA form, the CDR3 reads TGTGCCAGCAGCTTATCTGTCAGTTATGGCTACACCTTC. This encodes CASSLSVSYGYTF.

The chain uses TRBV28 and TRBJ2-7, with 7 bases matching TRBD2. This CDR3 contains 15 residues. V shed 2 bases and J 3 bases; nucleotides not matched to a gene: 7. The germline V gene has CDR1 MDHEN and CDR2 SYDVKM. As DNA, the CDR3 is TGTGCCAGCAGTTTAGGGTGGGGGGGATTCTACGAGCAGTACTTC. Its translation is CASSLGWGGFYEQYF.

V and J are TRBV5-8 and TRBJ2-7; 9 nucleotides line up with TRBD1. The junction had 8 bases not matched to a gene; V was cut back by 4 bases and J by 3 bases. CDR3 length: 15 amino acids. Germline V gene sequence: CDR1 SGHTS, CDR2 YDEGEE. The CDR3 DNA is TGTGCCAGCAGCGGCCGGGACAGGGCGATCTACGAGCAGTACTTC. It translates to CASSGRDRAIYEQYF.

For the CDR3, the DNA is TGTGCCAGCAGCGAGGGGACACCCGGCTGGGTTAACTATGGCTACACCTTC. This sequence encodes CASSEGTPGWVNYGYTF. The chain is built from TRBV21-1 and TRBJ1-2; the table's D gene call, TRBD1, was not cross checked with the DNA. TRBV21-1 corresponds to a pseudogene. The CDR3 runs 17 residues.

The chain links TRBV21-1 to TRBJ1-5; TRBD1 is the table's D call, not checked against the DNA. TRBV21-1 is a pseudogene. The CDR3 is 19 amino acids. DNA for the CDR3: TGTGCCAGCAGCAAAAGTAGGCCAGGGGGTAGAGGAGGCAATCAGCCCCAGCATTTT. This codes for CASSKSRPGGRGGNQPQHF.

The chain employs TRBV15 and TRBJ1-3; 8 nucleotides agree with TRBD1. Germline V lookup: CDR1 LNHNV, CDR2 YYDKDF (reference sequence). This CDR3 has 16 amino acids. V trimming: 3 bases; J trimming: 3 bases; junction bases outside the gene matches: 7. The CDR3 DNA reads as TGTGCCACCAGCAGGTTCCGTGGACAGGGTGGAAACACCATATATTTT. Protein product: CATSRFRGQGGNTIYF.

CDR3 DNA: TGTGCCAGCAGCTTCGGGTCGGGGGACGAGCAGTACTTC. This sequence encodes CASSFGSGDEQYF. The V and J genes are TRBV7-2 and TRBJ2-7; maybe TRBD2 (6 bases). The CDR3 sequence is 13 residues long. Trimming took off 3 bases at V and 5 bases at J, with 11 bases between the two ends. CDR1 is SGHTA, CDR2 FQGNSA, per germline.

This rearrangement joins TRBV2 to TRBJ2-5; D remains ambiguous. CDR1 is SNHLY and CDR2 is FYNNEI in the germline V gene. V was trimmed by 2 bases and J by 7 bases, leaving 5 bases between them. The CDR3 is made up of 11 amino acids. CDR3 sequence (DNA): TGTGCCAGCAGTGAATCGGGGACCCAGTACTTC. Translation: CASSESGTQYF. The variable domain in full, with the rest retrieved from reference TRBV2 and TRBJ2-5, is EPEVTQTPSHQVTQMGQEVILRCVPISNHLYFYWYRQILGQKVEFLVSFYNNEISEKSEIFDDQFSVERPDGSNFTLKIRSTKLEDSAMYFCASSESGTQYFGPGTRLLVL.

CDR3 residues: CASSQDRSTDTQYF. The DNA for the CDR3 is TGTGCCAGCAGCCAAGATAGAAGCACAGATACGCAGTATTTT. The V call is TRBV4-2, the J call TRBJ2-3; D gene unclear. Trimming pared 0 bases from V and 0 bases from J, leaving 4 bases between. The length of the CDR3 is 14 residues. Germline values: CDR1 LGHNA, CDR2 YNFKEQ.

This clone was found many times. The rearrangement uses TRBV6-5 and TRBJ1-5; D is possibly TRBD1 (6 bases). CDR1 is MNHEY, CDR2 SVGAGI, per germline. Trimming removed 6 bases at V and 3 bases at J, with 9 bases between. The CDR3 has 13 residues. Here the CDR3 reads CASSGQHNQPQHF. The CDR3 bases are TGTGCCAGCAGCGGACAGCACAATCAGCCCCAGCATTTT.

The gene calls are TRBV13 and TRBJ2-1, with 7 bases fitting TRBD1. J lost 6 bases, V lost 6 bases, and 11 bases had no gene match. From germline, CDR1 is PRHDT and CDR2 FYEKMQ (reference sequence). The CDR3 sequence is 15 residues long. The CDR3 loop reads CASRVGTAHLNEQFF. The DNA of the CDR3 is TGTGCCAGCAGAGTAGGGACAGCCCATCTCAATGAGCAGTTCTTC.

The DNA for the CDR3 is TGTGCCAGCAGCCAAGGGATAGACCGGGACAGACAAGAGACCCAGTACTTC. Its protein is CASSQGIDRDRQETQYF. The V and J genes are TRBV4-2 and TRBJ2-5; 7 bases are shared with TRBD1. V shed 1 base and J 2 bases; nucleotides not matched to a gene: 10. CDR1 and CDR2 from the germline V gene are LGHNA and YNFKEQ. The CDR3 loop spans 17 amino acids.

The rearrangement uses TRBV5-4 and TRBJ1-2; D unclear. The length of the CDR3 is 11 residues. Germline V CDR1 and CDR2: SGHNT, YYREEE (reference sequence). Deletions cut 5 bases from V and 8 bases from J, with 10 bases between. The CDR3 DNA is TGTGCCAGCAGGCGGGAAGGAGGCTACACCTTC. It specifies CASRREGGYTF.

The chain has TRBV6-6 and TRBJ2-1; a weak D match, TRBD1 (5 bases). There are 16 residues in the CDR3. Germline V gene lookup returns CDR1 MNHNY and CDR2 SVGAGI (reference sequence). V was pared by 7 bases and J by 0 bases, with 16 bases between. CDR3 in DNA: TGTGCCAGCACCCCTCTAGGGCAGGGCTCCTACAATGAGCAGTTCTTC. Protein product: CASTPLGQGSYNEQFF.

The chain recombines TRBV7-2 with TRBJ2-3, with 7 bases that match TRBD2. This CDR3 is built from 15 residues. V was pared by 6 bases and J by 2 bases, with 8 bases of the junction left unmatched. The V gene's germline CDR1 is SGHTA and CDR2 FQGNSA. The CDR3 is CASRPPGGPTDTQYF. The DNA for the CDR3 is TGTGCCAGCAGGCCGCCGGGAGGACCCACAGATACGCAGTATTTT.

The chain employs TRBV5-4 and TRBJ2-5; D might be TRBD1 (6 bases). This CDR3 contains 14 residues. V dropped 2 bases and J dropped 1 base, with 9 bases sitting between them. Germline-derived CDR1 and CDR2 are SGHNT and YYREEE (reference sequence). CDR3 region: CASSLGRGQETQYF. The CDR3 coding sequence is TGTGCCAGCAGCTTAGGCAGGGGCCAAGAGACCCAGTACTTC.

This clone was seen a single time. This rearrangement joins TRBV28 to TRBJ1-2, with 8 bases matching TRBD1. The CDR3 consists of 14 residues. With V trimmed by 6 bases and J by 8 bases, 11 bases remained unmatched. Germline CDR1 reads MDHEN; CDR2 reads SYDVKM. The CDR3 loop is CASRYRGSLLGYTF. The DNA for the CDR3 is TGTGCCAGCAGGTACAGGGGGTCCCTTCTGGGCTACACCTTC.

This clone has more than one count but fewer than ten. The chain uses TRBV7-9 and TRBJ2-7; D unclear. This CDR3 region has 11 residues. V gave up 5 bases and J gave up 3 bases, with 5 bases separating them. Germline V CDR1 and CDR2: SEHNR, FQNEAQ (reference sequence). The CDR3 nucleotides are TGTGCCAGCAGCGTCAGCTACGAGCAGTACTTC. It codes for CASSVSYEQYF.

This chain links TRBV6-1 with TRBJ2-7, with a possible D match to TRBD1 (7 bases). CDR1 is MNHNS and CDR2 is SASEGT in the germline V gene. Trimming took 0 bases from V and 4 from J, leaving 10 bases between them. The CDR3 sequence is 14 residues long. The CDR3 nucleotides read TGTGCCAGCAGTGAAGCGGCAGGGGGGTACGAGCAGTACTTC. Translating it yields CASSEAAGGYEQYF.

CDR3 in DNA: TGTGCCAGTAGGGGCGAGAGTCGTACGAACACTGAAGCTTTCTTT. Its protein product is CASRGESRTNTEAFF. The chain combines TRBV19 with TRBJ1-1; D uncertain. V lost 6 bases to trimming and J lost 1 base, with 15 bases between them. The germline V gene has CDR1 LNHDA and CDR2 SQIVND (reference sequence). The CDR3 totals 15 residues.

In its sample, this clone was seen many times. The genes are TRBV7-9 and TRBJ1-3; perhaps TRBD1 as D (6 bases). Trimming pared 7 bases from V and 0 bases from J, leaving 13 bases between. The CDR3 runs 15 residues. CDR1 is SEHNR and CDR2 is FQNEAQ in the germline V gene (reference sequence). CDR3 residues: CASTPLGGSGNTIYF. Written as DNA, the CDR3 is TGTGCCAGCACCCCACTAGGGGGCTCTGGAAACACCATATATTTT. Looking up the rest from reference TRBV7-9 and TRBJ1-3 gives the full variable domain: DTGVSQNPRHKITKRGQNVTFRCDPISEHNRLYWYRQTLGQGPEFLTYFQNEAQLEKSRLLSDRFSAERPKGSFSTLEIQRTEQGDSAMYLCASTPLGGSGNTIYFGEGSWLTVV.

This clone is a singleton in its sample. One junction end does not reproduce the germline sequence, and a read error may be involved. The chain employs TRBV5-1 and TRBJ2-7; 9 nucleotides match TRBD2. The germline V gene has CDR1 SGHRS and CDR2 YFSETQ. The length of the CDR3 is 13 residues. The CDR3 sequence is CASSLAHGLALHF. CDR3 DNA: TGCGCCAGCAGCTTGGCCCACGGACTAGCGCTTCACTTC.

This chain links TRBV6-1 with TRBJ2-1; 7 bases fit TRBD2. Germline V CDR1 and CDR2: MNHNS, SASEGT. The V segment lost 2 bases and the J segment 6 bases; nucleotides outside the gene matches: 7. The CDR3 consists of 15 residues. The chain's CDR3 is CASSEMWGGINEQFF. The CDR3 nucleotides are TGTGCCAGCAGTGAAATGTGGGGAGGGATCAATGAGCAGTTCTTC.

J is TRBJ2-3 and V is TRBV5-1, with D hard to call. The CDR3 contains 12 residues. V lost 4 bases and J 6 bases, leaving 9 bases between the germline ends. CDR1 SGHRS and CDR2 YFSETQ come from the germline V gene. The chain's CDR3 is CASSANSDTQYF. The CDR3, as DNA: TGCGCCAGCAGCGCGAATTCGGATACGCAGTATTTT.

The chain has TRBV7-2 and TRBJ2-7; D unclear. Germline values: CDR1 SGHTA, CDR2 FQGNSA. V was cut by 2 bases and J by 6 bases, with 14 bases left in between. The CDR3 sequence is 14 residues long. CDR3 sequence reads: CASSLIASPREQYF. The DNA for the CDR3 is TGTGCCAGCAGCTTAATAGCCTCCCCGCGCGAGCAGTACTTC.

The chain joins TRBV19 to TRBJ1-6; D perhaps matches TRBD1 (6 bases). The CDR3 is made up of 14 amino acids. V was clipped by 6 bases and J by 7 bases, with 13 bases between them. CDR1 is LNHDA and CDR2 is SQIVND in the germline V gene (reference sequence). The CDR3 protein is CASRYRDGNSPLHF. For the CDR3, the DNA is TGTGCCAGTAGATACAGGGATGGCAATTCACCCCTCCACTTT.

The chain employs TRBV4-3 and TRBJ2-7; D is possibly TRBD1 (6 bases). The CDR3 runs 15 residues. V was trimmed by 3 bases and J by 2 bases, leaving 14 bases between them. From germline, CDR1 is LGHNA and CDR2 YSLEER. The CDR3: CASSHSGAPTYEQYF. CDR3 DNA: TGCGCCAGCAGCCATTCAGGGGCCCCGACCTACGAGCAGTACTTC.

The rearrangement joins TRBV7-9 to TRBJ1-5, with no clear D. Trimming pared 0 bases from V and 0 bases from J, leaving 9 bases between. Looked up from germline, CDR1 is SEHNR and CDR2 is FQNEAQ (reference sequence). CDR3 size: 16 residues. The CDR3 here is CASSLAALDSNQPQHF. DNA of the CDR3: TGTGCCAGCAGCTTAGCCGCACTTGATAGCAATCAGCCCCAGCATTTT. Full variable domain (remainder filled in from reference TRBV7-9 and TRBJ1-5): DTGVSQNPRHKITKRGQNVTFRCDPISEHNRLYWYRQTLGQGPEFLTYFQNEAQLEKSRLLSDRFSAERPKGSFSTLEIQRTEQGDSAMYLCASSLAALDSNQPQHFGDGTRLSIL.

The chain joins TRBV15 to TRBJ2-1, with 10 bases matching TRBD2. V gave up 5 bases and J gave up 4 bases; unmatched junction bases: 11. CDR3 size: 17 residues. The germline V gene has CDR1 LNHNV and CDR2 YYDKDF (reference sequence). This CDR3 reads CATSVDLAGGPYNEQFF. The DNA of the CDR3 is TGTGCCACCAGCGTAGATTTAGCGGGGGGACCTTACAATGAGCAGTTCTTC.

Only one count was recorded for this clone. This chain connects TRBV15 to TRBJ2-5; D is uncertain. In germline, CDR1 is LNHNV, CDR2 YYDKDF (reference sequence). Trimming removed 1 base from V and 5 bases from J, with 8 bases in between. The length of the CDR3 is 13 residues. CDR3: CATSRGLLETQYF. DNA for the CDR3: TGTGCCACCAGCAGAGGGCTCTTGGAGACCCAGTACTTC.